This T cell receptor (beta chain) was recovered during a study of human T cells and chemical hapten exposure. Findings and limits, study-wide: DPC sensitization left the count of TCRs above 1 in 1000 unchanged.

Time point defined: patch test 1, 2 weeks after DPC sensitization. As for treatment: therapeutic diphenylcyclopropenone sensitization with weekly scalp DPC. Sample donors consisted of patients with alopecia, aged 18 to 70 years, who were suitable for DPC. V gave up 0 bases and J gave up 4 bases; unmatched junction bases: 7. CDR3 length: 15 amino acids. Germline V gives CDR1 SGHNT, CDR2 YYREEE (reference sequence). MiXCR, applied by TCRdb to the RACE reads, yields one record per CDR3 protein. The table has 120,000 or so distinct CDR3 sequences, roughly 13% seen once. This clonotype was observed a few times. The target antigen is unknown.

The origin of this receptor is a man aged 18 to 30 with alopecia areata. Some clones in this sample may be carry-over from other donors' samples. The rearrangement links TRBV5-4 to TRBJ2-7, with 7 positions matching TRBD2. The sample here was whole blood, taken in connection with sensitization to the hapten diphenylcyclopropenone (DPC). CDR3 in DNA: TGTGCCAGCAGCTTGGATGGCGGGGGAACGTACGAGCAGTACTTC. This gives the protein CASSLDGGGTYEQYF.